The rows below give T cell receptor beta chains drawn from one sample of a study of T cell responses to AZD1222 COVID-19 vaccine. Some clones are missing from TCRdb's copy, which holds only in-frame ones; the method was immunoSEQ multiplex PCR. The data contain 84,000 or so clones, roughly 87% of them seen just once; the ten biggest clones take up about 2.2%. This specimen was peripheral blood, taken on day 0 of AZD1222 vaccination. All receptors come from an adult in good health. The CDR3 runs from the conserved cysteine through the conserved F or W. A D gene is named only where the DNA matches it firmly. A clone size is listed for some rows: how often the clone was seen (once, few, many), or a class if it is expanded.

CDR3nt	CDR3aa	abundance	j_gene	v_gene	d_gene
TGTGCCAGCAGTACAGGAGCGGGAGGAGTTTACGAGCAGTACTTC	CASSTGAGGVYEQYF	NA	TRBJ2-7	TRBV7-2	TRBD2
TGTGCCAGCAGCGTCCTGGGGCAGGGGGTAACTGAAGCTTTCTTT	CASSVLGQGVTEAFF	NA	TRBJ1-1	TRBV7-9	TRBD1
TGTGCCAGCAGCTTAGCAGGGGTCTCGTACGAGCAGTACTTC	CASSLAGVSYEQYF	NA	TRBJ2-7	TRBV7-2	NA
TGTGCCAGCAGTTTAGCGAGGGGGTACAATGAGCAGTTCTTC	CASSLARGYNEQFF	NA	TRBJ2-1	TRBV28	NA
TGTGCCAGCAGCCATCCGAACGCTGAAGCTTTCTTT	CASSHPNAEAFF	NA	TRBJ1-1	TRBV3-1/TRBV3-2	NA
TGTGCCAGCAGCGTAGTGGGGGGCCCAGATACGCAGTATTTT	CASSVVGGPDTQYF	NA	TRBJ2-3	TRBV9	NA
TGTGCCAGCAGCTTCGCCGGGAACGAGCAGTACTTC	CASSFAGNEQYF	NA	TRBJ2-7	TRBV7-2	NA
TGTGCCACCAGCAGAGATGGCAGGGGTCGTTATGGCTACACCTTC	CATSRDGRGRYGYTF	NA	TRBJ1-2	TRBV15	NA
TGCGCCAGCAGCCAAGAGGGGCAGTGGTACAATGAGCAGTTCTTC	CASSQEGQWYNEQFF	NA	TRBJ2-1	TRBV4-3	NA
TGCGCCAGCAGCTCCCCTAAGACCGGGGAGTACTACAATGAGCAGTTCTTC	CASSSPKTGEYYNEQFF	NA	TRBJ2-1	TRBV5-1	NA
TGTGCCAGCAGCTTAGCGGAAAACTTTGACACCGGGGAGCTGTTTTTT	CASSLAENFDTGELFF	NA	TRBJ2-2	TRBV7-8	NA
TGTGCCAGCAGGTCTACGGGCCGAGTTAACTATGGCTACACCTTC	CASRSTGRVNYGYTF	NA	TRBJ1-2	TRBV28	NA
TGTGCCAGCAGTTTAAGGCTAGGTGGGGGGCTAGGTACTGAAGCTTTCTTT	CASSLRLGGGLGTEAFF	NA	TRBJ1-1	TRBV27	NA
TGTGCCAGCAGCTTAAGAAACGAAGAGACCCAGTACTTC	CASSLRNEETQYF	NA	TRBJ2-5	TRBV7-2	NA
TGTGCCAGCTCACCCAACCCGACAGGGGTGACTGAAGCTTTCTTT	CASSPNPTGVTEAFF	NA	TRBJ1-1	TRBV18	TRBD1
TGCGCCAGCAGCTTCCAAGAGACCCAGTACTTC	CASSFQETQYF	few	TRBJ2-5	TRBV5-1	NA
TGTGCCTGGAGTAACCCGACTAGCGGGAGGCCAACACCGCGGGAGACCCAGTACTTC	CAWSNPTSGRPTPRETQYF	NA	TRBJ2-5	TRBV30	TRBD2
TGTGCCAGCAGCTCAAGAGGGGGCGACGGCTACACCTTC	CASSSRGGDGYTF	once	TRBJ1-2	TRBV11-3	TRBD1
TGTGCCAGCAGCCCACAAGCGGGGGGGCCGTATGAGCAGTTCTTC	CASSPQAGGPYEQFF	NA	TRBJ2-1	TRBV11-2	TRBD2
TGTGCCAGTAGTATGGTGGATCACACCGGGGAGCTGTTTTTT	CASSMVDHTGELFF	NA	TRBJ2-2	TRBV19	NA
TGTGCCAGCAGCAAACAAGCAGGGGGCTACTATGGCTACACCTTC	CASSKQAGGYYGYTF	NA	TRBJ1-2	TRBV21-1	NA
TGTGCCAGCAGCTTAGCGGAGGGGTTAGGCTACACCTTC	CASSLAEGLGYTF	NA	TRBJ1-2	TRBV7-2	NA
TGTGCCAGCAGCCAGGGGGACTTCTACGAGCAGTACTTC	CASSQGDFYEQYF	NA	TRBJ2-7	TRBV14	NA
TGTGCCATCAGTGACCGGACAGGGGGTGTCACAGATACGCAGTATTTT	CAISDRTGGVTDTQYF	NA	TRBJ2-3	TRBV10-3	TRBD1
TGTGCCAGCAGTGAAGCGTCGGCTAGCGGAGGCTACGAGCAGTACTTC	CASSEASASGGYEQYF	NA	TRBJ2-7	TRBV2	TRBD2
TGTGCCAGCAGCTTATTCATAGGGGGGGAAGAGACCCAGTACTTC	CASSLFIGGEETQYF	once	TRBJ2-5	TRBV11-2	NA
TGTGCCAGCAGCGTGGGGGGGGTAGGTGGCTACACCTTC	CASSVGGVGGYTF	once	TRBJ1-2	TRBV7-2	NA
TGTGCCAGCAGTCGACTAGCGGGAGGCCTTGGGTCCTACGAGCAGTACTTC	CASSRLAGGLGSYEQYF	NA	TRBJ2-7	TRBV6-6	TRBD2
TGTGCCTGGAGTTTCGACAGAGACTATGGCTACACCTTC	CAWSFDRDYGYTF	once	TRBJ1-2	TRBV30	NA
TGTGCCAGCAGTCCCCCACGAGGACTAGCGGCTTCTAGCACAGATACGCAGTATTTT	CASSPPRGLAASSTDTQYF	NA	TRBJ2-3	TRBV6-6	TRBD2
TGTGCCAGCAGCTCCCAGAATAGACCCACGAGTGGCTACACCTTC	CASSSQNRPTSGYTF	NA	TRBJ1-2	TRBV7-2	NA
TGTGCCAGCAGTCCCTCGGGGTCGAACACCGGGGAGCTGTTTTTT	CASSPSGSNTGELFF	NA	TRBJ2-2	TRBV7-6	NA
TGCGCCAGCAGCTTGGTCCCTAGCGGGAGAGGCAATGAGCAGTTCTTC	CASSLVPSGRGNEQFF	NA	TRBJ2-1	TRBV5-1	TRBD2
TGTGCCAGCACCGACCGGGACAGGGGAAACGAGCAGTACTTC	CASTDRDRGNEQYF	once	TRBJ2-7	TRBV2	TRBD1
TGTGCCAGTAGTATAGCTGGAGGAAACTATGGCTACACCTTC	CASSIAGGNYGYTF	NA	TRBJ1-2	TRBV19	NA
TGCAGCGTCGCAGGGGGCTTAGGTGACGGGGAGCTGTTTTTT	CSVAGGLGDGELFF	once	TRBJ2-2	TRBV29-1	TRBD1
TGCGCCAGCAGCTTAGGGGCGAGGAATGAAAAACTGTTTTTT	CASSLGARNEKLFF	NA	TRBJ1-4	TRBV5-1	NA
TGTGCCTGGAGTGTACGAATGGGGGGAATGATTGGAAAACTGTTTTTT	CAWSVRMGGMIGKLFF	NA	TRBJ1-4	TRBV30	NA
TGTGCCTGGGCCAGGGGAACCTTCGGGGAGCAGTACTTC	CAWARGTFGEQYF	NA	TRBJ2-7	TRBV30	NA
TGTGCCAGCAGCCCGCGGTACAATGAGCAGTTCTTC	CASSPRYNEQFF	once	TRBJ2-1	TRBV3-1/TRBV3-2	NA
TGTGCCAGCAGCTTAACTATAGGAACCCTGAACACTGAAGCTTTCTTT	CASSLTIGTLNTEAFF	NA	TRBJ1-1	TRBV7-6	NA
TGCAGTGCTAGTGGGGGGACCGACAATCAGCCCCAGCATTTT	CSASGGTDNQPQHF	NA	TRBJ1-5	TRBV20-1	NA
TGTGCCAGCAGCTTGGATGGGAGTAATTCACCCCTCCACTTT	CASSLDGSNSPLHF	NA	TRBJ1-6	TRBV7-9	NA
TGTGCCAGCAGCCAAGTAGGGGGGCGATCGGAGACCCAGTACTTC	CASSQVGGRSETQYF	few	TRBJ2-5	TRBV3-1/TRBV3-2	NA
TGCGCCAGCAGTGAGGTCAGCGGGGGGCCCCCCGGGGAGCTGTTTTTT	CASSEVSGGPPGELFF	once	TRBJ2-2	TRBV10-2	TRBD2
TGCGCCAGCAGTGACCTTTATACGAACACTGAAGCTTTCTTT	CASSDLYTNTEAFF	NA	TRBJ1-1	TRBV10-2	NA
TGTGCCAGCAGCCGGGACAGGTATAATTCACCCCTCCACTTT	CASSRDRYNSPLHF	NA	TRBJ1-6	TRBV6-6	TRBD1
TGCGCCAGCAGCTTGGCTGGGACAGGGGGCATCTATGAAAAACTGTTTTTT	CASSLAGTGGIYEKLFF	NA	TRBJ1-4	TRBV5-1	TRBD1
TGTGCCAGCAGCTTAGATCAGGTCTCACCCCTCCACTTT	CASSLDQVSPLHF	NA	TRBJ1-6	TRBV11-3	NA
TGTGCCACCAGCATGAACGGACAGGGTACGGAGACCCAGTACTTC	CATSMNGQGTETQYF	once	TRBJ2-5	TRBV15	TRBD1
TGCGCCAGCAGCGAGGGACAGGGGGCTGGCGAGACCCAGTACTTC	CASSEGQGAGETQYF	NA	TRBJ2-5	TRBV5-1	TRBD1
TGTGCCAGCAGCTTGCCGAGGGGGCCTGAAGCTTTCTTT	CASSLPRGPEAFF	NA	TRBJ1-1	TRBV5-4	TRBD1
TGTGCCAGCAGCTTTGGACAGGGGTTGTTGGAGACCCAGTACTTC	CASSFGQGLLETQYF	NA	TRBJ2-5	TRBV5-6	TRBD1
TGTGCCAGCAGCCCTCAGGGGGCGCGGAGCACTGAAGCTTTCTTT	CASSPQGARSTEAFF	NA	TRBJ1-1	TRBV7-6	TRBD1
TGTGCCAGCAGTGAAGCTGGCGGATGGGTCACTGAAGCTTTCTTT	CASSEAGGWVTEAFF	once	TRBJ1-1	TRBV6-1	NA
TGTGCCAGCAGCCGGGCGGGGGGGACTATGAACACTGAAGCTTTCTTT	CASSRAGGTMNTEAFF	once	TRBJ1-1	TRBV5-4	NA
TGTGCCAGCAGCCCGGACACTAACTATGGCTACACCTTC	CASSPDTNYGYTF	NA	TRBJ1-2	TRBV3-1/TRBV3-2	NA
TGTGCCAGCAGCCTACAAGGCGGCACGCAGTATTTT	CASSLQGGTQYF	NA	TRBJ2-3	TRBV11-3	NA
TGTGCCAGTCTCCGGGTTCCTAAGGGCTACACCTTC	CASLRVPKGYTF	NA	TRBJ1-2	TRBV21-1	NA